This T cell receptor (beta chain) is drawn from a study of tumor-infiltrating lymphocytes in localized non-small cell lung cancer (dated by TCRdb to 2020 to 2022). Background for the entire study: The cohort included patients whose samples were collected after neoadjuvant chemotherapy, as well as both smokers and never-smokers and several histologies. Each patient contributed resected tumor tissue and uninvolved lung tissue from the same patient, described as non-adjacent to the tumor. TCR sequencing was one of several integrated assays, alongside flow cytometry, multiplex immunofluorescence, RNA-seq, exome sequencing and proteomics, applied to the same patients. In total, the ICON cohort consisted of approximately 160 surgical patients with localized non-small cell lung cancer who had their tumors resected. The paired tumor versus uninvolved lung comparison of immunoSEQ T-cell fraction included around 55 patients. What the work shows at the level of the full study, not this receptor alone: Since assay coverage differed from patient to patient depending on how much tissue was available, TCR sequencing was done for only a subset of the cohort. Because different assays used different pieces of the same tissue, intratumor heterogeneity could not be separated from technical variation. TCR-derived T-cell fraction did not differ between the flow cytometry-defined immunotypes IM1 (good prognosis) and IM2 (poor prognosis). Consistent with immunofluorescence CD3 counts, TCRbeta sequencing supported greater T cell infiltration in tumors than in uninvolved lung tissue.

V loses 8 bases at its end and J loses 3 bases; junction bases beyond the gene matches: 7. The CDR3 covers 14 residues, taking in both the cysteine and the phenylalanine. CDR3 DNA only is kept here, 42 bases in frame from base 1. CDR1 MNHNS and CDR2 SASEGT were looked up in the germline V gene. As for this clone: It lacks a known antigen. No clone much larger than this one lies a single base away; base qualities are absent.

TCR sequencing with the immunoSEQ assay provided the T-cell fraction in tumor and uninvolved lung tissue. As for the authors' bioinformatics: To analyze survival, patients were divided into a high T-cell fraction group (upper tertile) and a low T-cell fraction group (lower two tertiles), and the two groups were compared using a log-rank test. A signed-rank test was used to test paired tumor versus uninvolved lung differences in T-cell fraction. TCRdb provides this immuneACCESS table in a form limited to in-frame rearrangements. Some clones are lacking; in checked studies, under half of them reflect an unresolved V gene, and why the rest are absent is not known. V and J calls and clone size are those listed in that table; D and trimming were worked out from the DNA. For this sample there are some 13,000 clones; about 70% appear just once. The ten top clones hold roughly 13% of the sample. Patient enrollment in ICON started in the first half of 2016, and the final patient was enrolled in late 2018. In a subcohort of around 72 patients, fresh tumor and matched uninvolved tissue were collected for in-depth immune analyses, with TCR sequencing among those analyses. DNA for TCR sequencing was isolated from bulk tissue, and no cell sorting was done.

The receptor chain draws on TRBV6-1 and TRBJ2-1; 7 bases in between match TRBD2. What was sequenced was uninvolved lung tissue not adjacent to the tumor. This receptor was identified in a human donor with non-small cell lung cancer. The CDR3 reads as follows: CASGAGLNYNEQFF. Read as DNA, the sequence is TGTGCCAGCGGGGCGGGACTAAACTACAATGAGCAGTTCTTC.